This entry lists 12 T cell receptor beta chains sequenced from one sample in a study of PD-1 blockade in classical Hodgkin lymphoma. Relapse was seen in all patients after autologous stem cell transplantation, and brentuximab vedotin exposure was variable. This table comes from immunoSEQ multiplex PCR, and its TCRdb copy is limited to in-frame clones, with some not included. The sample has fewer than 8,500 clones, 80% to 90% seen once. The sequenced sample was peripheral blood mononuclear cells (PBMCs), obtained at baseline. These receptors all stem from a human donor with classical Hodgkin lymphoma.

The chain links TRBV6-5 to TRBJ2-3; a weak D match, TRBD2 (6 bases). The CDR3 runs to 16 residues. Per the germline V gene, CDR1 is MNHEY and CDR2 is SVGAGI. V was trimmed by 4 bases and J by 1 base, leaving 15 bases between them. The CDR3 here is CASSFNGGPRTDTQYF. As DNA, the CDR3 is TGTGCCAGCAGTTTCAACGGGGGACCGCGCACAGATACGCAGTATTTT.

This chain links TRBV5-4 with TRBJ1-3, with 7 bases identical to TRBD1. The length of the CDR3 is 14 residues. Per the germline V gene, CDR1 is SGHNT and CDR2 is YYREEE (reference sequence). The V and J ends lost 4 bases and 6 bases, in that order; junction bases with no gene match: 7. CDR3: CASSQGQDPNTIYF. CDR3 nucleotide sequence: TGTGCCAGCAGCCAAGGACAGGACCCAAACACCATATATTTT.

The chain carries TRBV6-5 and TRBJ2-7, with 9 bases fitting TRBD2. The CDR3 is 15 residues long. The germline V gene encodes CDR1 MNHEY and CDR2 SVGAGI. V shed 6 bases and J 1 base; nucleotides not matched to a gene: 7. The CDR3 sequence: CASRTLAGYSYEQYF. CDR3 sequence (DNA): TGTGCCAGCAGAACACTAGCGGGCTATTCCTACGAGCAGTACTTC.

The table lists this clone with a few counts. The genes are TRBV6-5 and TRBJ1-2; perhaps TRBD1 as D (5 bases). Germline V gene sequence: CDR1 MNHEY, CDR2 SVGAGI. The CDR3 runs to 12 residues. V gave up 2 bases and J gave up 7 bases, with 8 bases separating them. In nucleotides, the CDR3 is TGTGCCAGCAGTTACGTGGGGGGTGGCTACACCTTC. Translated, it gives CASSYVGGGYTF.

V usage is TRBV18 and J usage is TRBJ2-1; tentatively, D is TRBD1 (7 bases). Looked up from germline, CDR1 is KGHSH and CDR2 is LQKENI. The V and J ends lost 5 bases and 0 bases respectively, with 11 bases between them. This CDR3 spans 15 amino acids. The CDR3 coding sequence is TGTGCCAGCTCATTTCAGGGGGGCTCCTACAATGAGCAGTTCTTC. Protein: CASSFQGGSYNEQFF.

J is TRBJ2-1 and V is TRBV4-1; 7 positions agree with TRBD2. Trimming at V came to 0 bases and at J to 2 bases, leaving 7 bases not matched to a gene. CDR3 size: 17 residues. CDR1 and CDR2 (germline): MGHRA, YSYEKL. The CDR3 is CASSQDQGGSAYNEQFF. The CDR3 coding sequence is TGCGCCAGCAGCCAAGATCAGGGAGGGAGTGCCTACAATGAGCAGTTCTTC.

V usage is TRBV6-5 and J usage is TRBJ1-2; 7 bases are a match to TRBD1. The CDR3 is 14 amino acids. Germline-derived CDR1 and CDR2 are MNHEY and SVGAGI. V lost 0 bases and J lost 7; bases outside the gene matches: 5. The CDR3 spells CASSYSKAGGGYTF. Here the CDR3 DNA reads TGTGCCAGCAGTTACTCGAAGGCAGGGGGTGGCTACACCTTC.

This rearrangement joins TRBV11-2 to TRBJ2-3; the D is unclear. This CDR3 is 11 amino acids long. Trimming cost V 4 bases and J 7 bases, with 6 bases left between them. CDR1 is SGHAT, CDR2 FQNNGV, per germline. CDR3 in amino acids: CASSSSYTQYF. The CDR3 nucleotides read TGTGCCAGCAGCTCTAGTTATACGCAGTATTTT.

The chain has TRBV10-3 and TRBJ2-2, with TRBD1 matching over 8 bases. Germline values: CDR1 ENHRY, CDR2 SYGVKD. This CDR3 has 17 amino acids. V lost 0 bases, J lost 5 bases, and 8 bases stayed unmatched. The CDR3 spells CAISESRIRGQTGELFF. In DNA, the CDR3 is TGTGCCATCAGTGAGTCGAGGATCAGGGGGCAGACCGGGGAGCTGTTTTTT.

The V and J genes are TRBV5-8 and TRBJ1-2, with D unresolved. Germline V lookup: CDR1 SGHTS, CDR2 YDEGEE. The CDR3 runs to 12 residues. Trimming pared 2 bases from V and 8 bases from J, leaving 10 bases between. CDR3 nucleotide sequence: TGTGCCAGCAGCTTCATGGTGGAAGGCTACACCTTC. Its protein is CASSFMVEGYTF.

This chain links TRBV6-6 with TRBJ1-4, with D possibly matching TRBD1 (5 bases). CDR1 and CDR2 (germline): MNHNY, SVGAGI (reference sequence). The CDR3 consists of 15 residues. Trimming pared 4 bases from V and 2 bases from J, leaving 11 bases between. CDR3 nucleotides: TGTGCCAGCAGTTCTAACAGGTTTACTAATGAAAAACTGTTTTTT. Its protein is CASSSNRFTNEKLFF.

This clone appeared a single time. The J gene is TRBJ2-2, the V gene TRBV4-3; tentatively, D is TRBD2 (5 bases). Looked up from germline, CDR1 is LGHNA and CDR2 is YSLEER. The CDR3 loop spans 15 amino acids. V was trimmed by 6 bases and J by 0 bases, leaving 11 bases between them. CDR3 amino acids: CASSPAGSNTGELFF. The CDR3 DNA reads as TGCGCCAGCAGTCCGGCGGGTTCGAACACCGGGGAGCTGTTTTTT.